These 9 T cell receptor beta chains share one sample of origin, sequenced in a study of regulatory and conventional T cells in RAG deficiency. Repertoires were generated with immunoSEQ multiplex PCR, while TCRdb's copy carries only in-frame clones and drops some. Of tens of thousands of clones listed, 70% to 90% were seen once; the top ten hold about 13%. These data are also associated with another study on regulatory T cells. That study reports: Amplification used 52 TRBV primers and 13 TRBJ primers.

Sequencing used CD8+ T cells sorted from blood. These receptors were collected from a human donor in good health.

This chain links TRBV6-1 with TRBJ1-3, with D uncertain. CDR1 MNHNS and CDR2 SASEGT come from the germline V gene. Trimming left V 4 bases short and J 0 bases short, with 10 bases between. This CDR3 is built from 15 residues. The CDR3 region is CASSGASSSGNTIYF. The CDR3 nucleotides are TGTGCCAGCAGTGGGGCATCCTCCTCTGGAAACACCATATATTTT.

The CDR3 sequence: CASSLEGQLSQPQHF. In nucleotides, the CDR3 is TGCGCCAGCAGCTTGGAGGGACAGCTCAGTCAGCCCCAGCATTTT. The V gene is TRBV5-1, the J gene TRBJ1-5; 7 positions match TRBD1. V was pared by 0 bases and J by 6 bases, with 6 bases of the junction left unmatched. The CDR3 runs to 15 residues. Looked up from germline, CDR1 is SGHRS and CDR2 is YFSETQ.

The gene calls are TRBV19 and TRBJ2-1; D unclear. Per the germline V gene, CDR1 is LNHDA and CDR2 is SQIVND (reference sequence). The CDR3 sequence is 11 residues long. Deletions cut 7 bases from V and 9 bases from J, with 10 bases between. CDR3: CASNSGIEQFF. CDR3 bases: TGTGCCAGTAATAGTGGTATTGAGCAGTTCTTC.

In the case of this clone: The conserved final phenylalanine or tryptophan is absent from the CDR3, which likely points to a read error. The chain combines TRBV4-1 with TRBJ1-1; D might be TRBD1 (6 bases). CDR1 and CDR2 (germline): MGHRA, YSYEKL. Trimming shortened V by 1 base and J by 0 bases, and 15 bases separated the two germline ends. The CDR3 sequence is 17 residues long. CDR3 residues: CASSQGSFRGMNTEAFL. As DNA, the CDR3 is TGCGCCAGCAGCCAAGGCTCTTTCAGGGGCATGAACACTGAAGCTTTCCTT.

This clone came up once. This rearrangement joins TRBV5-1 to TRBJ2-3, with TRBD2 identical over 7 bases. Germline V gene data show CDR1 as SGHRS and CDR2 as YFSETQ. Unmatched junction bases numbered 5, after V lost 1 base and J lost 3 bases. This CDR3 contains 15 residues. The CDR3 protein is CASSLMRERTDTQYF. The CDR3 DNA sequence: TGCGCCAGCAGCTTGATGCGGGAGCGGACAGATACGCAGTATTTT.

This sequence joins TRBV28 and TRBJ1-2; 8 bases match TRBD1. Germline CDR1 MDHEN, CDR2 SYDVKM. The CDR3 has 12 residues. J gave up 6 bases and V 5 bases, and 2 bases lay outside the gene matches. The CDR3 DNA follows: TGTGCCAGCAGTCCGACAGGGGATGGCTACACCTTC. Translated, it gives CASSPTGDGYTF.

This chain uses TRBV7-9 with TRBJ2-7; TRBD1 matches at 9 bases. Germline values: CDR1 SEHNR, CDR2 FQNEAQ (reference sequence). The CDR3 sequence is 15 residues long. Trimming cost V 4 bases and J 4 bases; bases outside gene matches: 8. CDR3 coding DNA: TGTGCCAGCAGCTCGGGACAGGGTAGAGAGTACGAGCAGTACTTC. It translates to CASSSGQGREYEQYF. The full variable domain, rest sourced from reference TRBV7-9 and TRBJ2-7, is DTGVSQNPRHKITKRGQNVTFRCDPISEHNRLYWYRQTLGQGPEFLTYFQNEAQLEKSRLLSDRFSAERPKGSFSTLEIQRTEQGDSAMYLCASSSGQGREYEQYFGPGTRLTVT.

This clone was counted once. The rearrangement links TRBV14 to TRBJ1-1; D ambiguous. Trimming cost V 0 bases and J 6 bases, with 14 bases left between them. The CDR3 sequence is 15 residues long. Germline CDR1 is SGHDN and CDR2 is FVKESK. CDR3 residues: CASSQDLWGKPEAFF. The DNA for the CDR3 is TGTGCCAGCAGCCAAGATCTCTGGGGTAAGCCTGAAGCTTTCTTT.

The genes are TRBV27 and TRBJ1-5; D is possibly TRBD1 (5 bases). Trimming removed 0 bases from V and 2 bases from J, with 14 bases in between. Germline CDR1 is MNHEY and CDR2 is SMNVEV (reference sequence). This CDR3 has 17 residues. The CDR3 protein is CASSLSIGGSGNQPQHF. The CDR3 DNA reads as TGTGCCAGCAGTTTATCGATTGGGGGGAGTGGCAATCAGCCCCAGCATTTT.